The 22 T cell receptor beta chains below come from one sample, sequenced in a study of blood T cell repertoires in COVID-19. The protocol was immunoSEQ multiplex PCR, while the TCRdb copy is restricted to in-frame clones and leaves out a portion. The data contain around 300,000 clones, 80% to 90% of them seen just once; the ten biggest clones take up 9.5% to 11%. The sample consisted of peripheral blood. These receptors originate from a woman aged 70-85 years with acute or convalescent COVID-19.

This clone was observed a handful of times. The chain couples TRBV5-1 to TRBJ1-5; 8 positions match TRBD1. The germline CDR1 and CDR2 sequences are SGHRS and YFSETQ. The CDR3 is 15 amino acids. The ends lost 5 bases at V and 7 bases at J; junction bases unmatched: 11. The CDR3 DNA sequence: TGCGCCAGCAGAGTGGGGACAGGTGAGAGGCAGCCCCAGCATTTT. Its protein is CASRVGTGERQPQHF.

A few counts support this clone. The genes are TRBV11-2 and TRBJ2-7, with D unresolved. V shed 5 bases and J shed 3 bases, with 8 bases lying between them. This CDR3 contains 12 residues. Germline V gene lookup returns CDR1 SGHAT and CDR2 FQNNGV. Here the CDR3 reads CASSRLLYEQYF. CDR3 in DNA: TGTGCCAGCAGCCGACTCCTCTACGAGCAGTACTTC.

This rearrangement joins TRBV5-1 to TRBJ1-1; perhaps TRBD1 as D (6 bases). There are 17 residues in the CDR3. Germline CDR1 is SGHRS and CDR2 is YFSETQ. V lost 1 base and J lost 5, with 21 bases in between. The CDR3 nucleotides are TGCGCCAGCAGCTTGCCCGACCGGGGGGCGTGGAAAACTGAAGCTTTCTTT. Protein sequence: CASSLPDRGAWKTEAFF.

V gene TRBV4-1 combines with J gene TRBJ2-7, with 8 bases matching TRBD2. The junction had 4 bases not matched to a gene; V was cut back by 0 bases and J by 3 bases. The CDR3 contains 15 residues. The germline V gene has CDR1 MGHRA and CDR2 YSYEKL. CDR3 sequence (DNA): TGCGCCAGCAGCCAAGATCTCGGGGGGGTCTACGAGCAGTACTTC. This sequence encodes CASSQDLGGVYEQYF.

The chain joins TRBV5-5 to TRBJ2-1, with 9 bases lining up with TRBD2. CDR1 SGHKS and CDR2 YYEKEE come from the germline V gene (reference sequence). V shed 4 bases, J shed 4 bases, and the junction held 9 bases outside the gene matches. This CDR3 spans 16 amino acids. The CDR3 nucleotides are TGTGCCAGCAGCCCTTCTAGCGGGGAGCTATACAATGAGCAGTTCTTC. Residues: CASSPSSGELYNEQFF.

The chain joins TRBV4-1 to TRBJ1-2; a weak D match, TRBD1 (5 bases). The CDR3 is made up of 16 amino acids. CDR1 is MGHRA, CDR2 YSYEKL, per germline. V was pared by 4 bases and J by 4 bases, with 19 bases between. The CDR3 DNA follows: TGCGCCAGCAGCCCTGGGGGGGGACCCGGGGGCTATGGCTACACCTTC. Its protein is CASSPGGGPGGYGYTF.

The chain has TRBV9 and TRBJ1-2; D is possibly TRBD1 (5 bases). Germline CDR1 and CDR2: SGDLS and YYNGEE. The CDR3 is 13 amino acids. V was cut by 7 bases and J by 2 bases, with 12 bases left in between. Here the CDR3 reads CASSHGGNYGYTF. The CDR3 region has the DNA TGTGCCAGCTCCCATGGGGGGAACTATGGCTACACCTTC.

V usage is TRBV5-4 and J usage is TRBJ2-3; 7 bases fit TRBD2. The junction had 3 bases not matched to a gene; V was cut back by 0 bases and J by 2 bases. The CDR3 has 15 residues. The germline gives CDR1 SGHNT, CDR2 YYREEE (reference sequence). CDR3 sequence (DNA): TGTGCCAGCAGCTTGGTCCGGGGGGTCACAGATACGCAGTATTTT. Amino acids: CASSLVRGVTDTQYF.

To note about this clone: One end of the junction is discordant with germline, which a read error may explain. In DNA form, the CDR3 reads TGTGCCAGCAGCCAGCGCGGGACGGCGGAGTACTTGGGGTTT. This codes for CASSQRGTAEYLGF. This chain links TRBV3-1 (or the pseudogene TRBV3-2) with TRBJ1-1, with D possibly TRBD1 on 5 matching bases. CDR1 is LGHDT and CDR2 is YNNKEL in the germline V gene (reference sequence). The CDR3 contains 14 residues.

The rearrangement links TRBV2 to TRBJ2-7; TRBD1 aligns across 9 bases. V shed 4 bases, J shed 6 bases, and the junction held 10 bases outside the gene matches. The germline gives CDR1 SNHLY, CDR2 FYNNEI. There are 15 residues in the CDR3. The CDR3 loop is CASSGLRQGGSEQYF. The DNA for the CDR3 is TGTGCCAGCAGTGGGCTCCGACAGGGGGGTTCCGAGCAGTACTTC.

This clone occurred a few times. V and J are TRBV29-1 and TRBJ1-1; no clear D gene. The CDR3 runs 13 residues. CDR1 SQVTM and CDR2 ANQGSEA come from the germline V gene. The germline V and J ends were trimmed by 4 bases and 2 bases, with 11 bases remaining between them. CDR3: CSVVKIANTEAFF. The CDR3 region has the DNA TGCAGCGTTGTAAAGATAGCCAACACTGAAGCTTTCTTT.

The genes are TRBV5-1 and TRBJ1-3; tentatively, D is TRBD1 (6 bases). Germline CDR1 reads SGHRS; CDR2 reads YFSETQ. This CDR3 is 15 amino acids long. The V end was cut by 4 bases, the J end by 4 bases, with 15 bases between. The CDR3: CASSRQVGMGNTIYF. The DNA for the CDR3 is TGCGCCAGCAGCCGACAGGTGGGGATGGGAAACACCATATATTTT. The variable domain in full, completed from reference TRBV5-1 and TRBJ1-3, reads KAGVTQTPRYLIKTRGQQVTLSCSPISGHRSVSWYQQTPGQGLQFLFEYFSETQRNKGNFPGRFSGRQFSNSRSEMNVSTLELGDSALYLCASSRQVGMGNTIYFGEGSWLTVV.

The chain links TRBV6-5 to TRBJ1-2; the match to TRBD1 covers 9 bases. V trimming: 6 bases; J trimming: 6 bases; junction bases outside the gene matches: 5. Germline values: CDR1 MNHEY, CDR2 SVGAGI. The CDR3 is made up of 13 amino acids. The CDR3 DNA sequence: TGTGCCAGCAGAAGGGGACAGGGTGATGGCTACACCTTC. Translation gives CASRRGQGDGYTF.

CDR3 region: CASGLRQGSYNEQFF. The CDR3 DNA reads TGTGCTAGTGGTTTGAGACAGGGGAGCTACAATGAGCAGTTCTTC. The V call is TRBV12-5, the J call TRBJ2-1, with 8 bases fitting TRBD1. Germline V gives CDR1 LGHNT, CDR2 FRNRAP. The V gene end was trimmed by 2 bases and the J gene end by 3 bases; junction bases not matched to a gene: 3. This CDR3 has 15 residues. Variable domain in full (rest from reference TRBV12-5 and TRBJ2-1): DARVTQTPRHKVTEMGQEVTMRCQPILGHNTVFWYRQTMMQGLELLAYFRNRAPLDDSGMPKDRFSAEMPDATLATLKIQPSEPRDSAVYFCASGLRQGSYNEQFFGPGTRLTVL.

The chain combines TRBV3-1 (or the pseudogene TRBV3-2) with TRBJ1-5; D ambiguous. This CDR3 contains 14 residues. The germline V and J ends were trimmed by 0 bases and 9 bases, with 12 bases remaining between them. Looked up from germline, CDR1 is LGHDT and CDR2 is YNNKEL (reference sequence). CDR3 sequence (DNA): TGTGCCAGCAGCCAAGACGGGGATCGCTCGCCCCAGCATTTT. Its translation: CASSQDGDRSPQHF.

The gene calls are TRBV18 and TRBJ2-3, with 8 bases matching TRBD2. Germline lookup yields CDR1 KGHSH and CDR2 LQKENI. The V segment lost 5 bases and the J segment 5 bases; nucleotides outside the gene matches: 3. The CDR3 has 13 amino acids. DNA of the CDR3: TGTGCCAGCTCAGGACGGGGGGGAGATACGCAGTATTTT. Translating gives CASSGRGGDTQYF.

V usage is TRBV9 and J usage is TRBJ1-4; weak D call: TRBD1 (6 bases). The CDR3 extends over 15 amino acids. V shed 4 bases and J shed 7 bases, with 17 bases lying between them. CDR1 SGDLS and CDR2 YYNGEE come from the germline V gene. The CDR3 nucleotides are TGTGCCAGCAGCCCTCTGGACAGTACCCTTGAAAAACTGTTTTTT. This sequence encodes CASSPLDSTLEKLFF. Together with reference TRBV9 and TRBJ1-4, the CDR3 gives the full variable domain: DSGVTQTPKHLITATGQRVTLRCSPRSGDLSVYWYQQSLDQGLQFLIQYYNGEERAKGNILERFSAQQFPDLHSELNLSSLELGDSALYFCASSPLDSTLEKLFFGSGTQLSVL.

The chain joins TRBV18 to TRBJ2-1; D perhaps matches TRBD2 (7 bases). Between the trimmed V and J ends, which lost 3 bases and 2 bases, there was a span of 11 bases. CDR3 length equals 15 residues. The germline gives CDR1 KGHSH, CDR2 LQKENI. The CDR3, as DNA: TGTGCCAGCTCACCGGGGAGGGGGACCTACAATGAGCAGTTCTTC. Its translation: CASSPGRGTYNEQFF.

J is TRBJ1-5 and V is TRBV7-2; D is perhaps TRBD1 (6 bases). Germline assignment: CDR1 SGHTA and CDR2 FQGNSA. Between the trimmed V and J ends, which lost 2 bases and 5 bases, there was a span of 13 bases. The CDR3 is 15 amino acids. In DNA, the CDR3 is TGTGCCAGCAGCTTATCGGCCGGGACACATCAGCCCCAGCATTTT. It encodes CASSLSAGTHQPQHF.

The chain has TRBV4-1 and TRBJ1-5; D might be TRBD1 (6 bases). The germline V and J ends were trimmed by 0 bases and 4 bases, with 10 bases remaining between them. The germline V gene encodes CDR1 MGHRA and CDR2 YSYEKL. The CDR3 has 15 residues. The chain's CDR3 is CASSQDRDTNQPQHF. Here the CDR3 DNA reads TGCGCCAGCAGCCAAGATCGGGACACTAATCAGCCCCAGCATTTT.

The chain employs TRBV5-4 and TRBJ1-4, with D tentatively TRBD1 (6 bases). The CDR3 is 16 residues long. The germline CDR1 and CDR2 sequences are SGHNT and YYREEE (reference sequence). The germline V and J ends were trimmed by 2 bases and 3 bases, with 14 bases remaining between them. The CDR3, as DNA: TGTGCCAGCAGCTTAGACATGGGGGGGCCTAATGAAAAACTGTTTTTT. The encoded protein is CASSLDMGGPNEKLFF.

The chain is built from TRBV5-4 and TRBJ2-3; D unclear. Germline V gene sequence: CDR1 SGHNT, CDR2 YYREEE (reference sequence). The CDR3 is made up of 12 amino acids. The V end lost 4 bases, the J end lost 0 bases, and 3 bases lay between the germline ends. The CDR3 DNA follows: TGTGCCAGCAGCCAAAGCACAGATACGCAGTATTTT. Encoded protein: CASSQSTDTQYF.